What follows are 21 T cell receptor beta chains derived from one specimen sequenced in a study of OX40 agonist ivuxolimab in advanced cancers. The data were produced by immunoSEQ multiplex PCR, yet TCRdb's version contains in-frame clones alone and is incomplete. In the table there are some 86,000 clones, around 94% of which are singletons. Sequencing was performed on CD4+ or CD8+ T cells sorted from blood, taken in a trial of the OX40 agonist ivuxolimab. The receptors originated from an adult with an advanced solid tumor such as melanoma, head and neck, liver or kidney cancer.

The V and J genes are TRBV5-6 and TRBJ1-2, with D unclear. V lost 0 bases and J lost 4, with 16 bases in between. This CDR3 is built from 16 residues. Germline loops: CDR1 SGHDT, CDR2 YYEEEE. The CDR3 reads CASSLVGGRNFYGYTF. CDR3 bases: TGTGCCAGCAGCTTGGTTGGCGGACGAAACTTCTATGGCTACACCTTC.

This clone has just a few counts. This chain uses TRBV19 with TRBJ1-1, with 7 bases matching TRBD1. V shed 10 bases, J shed 3 bases, and the junction held 5 bases outside the gene matches. Germline assignment: CDR1 LNHDA and CDR2 SQIVND (reference sequence). The CDR3 has 12 residues. Written as DNA, the CDR3 is TGTGCCACCAGACAGGGACACACTGAAGCTTTCTTT. Translating gives CATRQGHTEAFF.

The chain couples TRBV5-1 to TRBJ2-3, with D unresolved. Per the germline V gene, CDR1 is SGHRS and CDR2 is YFSETQ. The CDR3 length is 12 residues. The V end lost 5 bases, the J end lost 1 base, and 5 bases lay between the germline ends. For the CDR3, the DNA is TGCGCCAGCAGATACGGCACAGATACGCAGTATTTT. Protein sequence: CASRYGTDTQYF.

This chain joins TRBV29-1 and TRBJ1-1; D call uncertain. CDR1 SQVTM and CDR2 ANQGSEA come from the germline V gene. Between the trimmed V and J ends, which lost 5 bases and 3 bases, there was a span of 16 bases. The length of the CDR3 is 14 residues. This CDR3 is CSVYGEDRHTEAFF. DNA of the CDR3: TGCAGCGTTTATGGGGAGGATCGGCACACTGAAGCTTTCTTT.

This clone was seen only a few times. This chain's CDR3 is CAWTGGYGYTF. DNA for the CDR3: TGTGCCTGGACTGGAGGTTATGGCTACACCTTC. The rearrangement joins TRBV30 to TRBJ1-2, with unresolved D. The germline V and J ends were trimmed by 4 bases and 5 bases, with 8 bases remaining between them. Looked up from germline, CDR1 is GTSNPN and CDR2 is SVGIG (reference sequence). This CDR3 contains 11 residues. The complete variable domain, with remaining parts taken from reference TRBV30 and TRBJ1-2, reads SQTIHQWPATLVQPVGSPLSLECTVEGTSNPNLYWYRQAAGRGLQLLFYSVGIGQISSEVPQNLSASRPQDRQFILSSKKLLLSDSGFYLCAWTGGYGYTFGSGTRLTVV.

This chain connects TRBV5-1 to TRBJ1-4; 7 bases line up with TRBD1. The CDR3 runs 14 residues. With 2 bases clipped from V and 5 bases from J, the junction kept 3 bases outside the gene matches. CDR1 SGHRS and CDR2 YFSETQ come from the germline V gene. The CDR3 nucleotides read TGCGCCAGCAGCTTCGGCAGGGGGAATGAAAAACTGTTTTTT. As protein: CASSFGRGNEKLFF.

This rearrangement joins TRBV10-1 to TRBJ2-7, with 10 bases fitting TRBD1. The CDR3 totals 15 residues. V lost 3 bases to trimming and J lost 2 bases; unmatched junction nucleotides: 4. Germline-derived CDR1 and CDR2 are WNHNN and SYGVQD (reference sequence). The CDR3 is CASSDQGQGPYEQYF. The CDR3 DNA sequence: TGCGCCAGCAGTGATCAGGGACAGGGGCCCTACGAGCAGTACTTC.

The chain joins TRBV19 to TRBJ2-1; 7 bases are shared with TRBD2. Germline V gene sequence: CDR1 LNHDA, CDR2 SQIVND (reference sequence). The length of the CDR3 is 15 residues. The V gene end was trimmed by 7 bases and the J gene end by 3 bases; junction bases not matched to a gene: 9. CDR3 coding DNA: TGTGCCAGTACCCCGGTGGGGGGGGGCTACAATGAGCAGTTCTTC. It yields the protein CASTPVGGGYNEQFF.

This chain uses TRBV28 with TRBJ2-2, with D tentatively TRBD1 (5 bases). Germline CDR1 MDHEN, CDR2 SYDVKM. The CDR3 consists of 15 residues. Trimming cost V 4 bases and J 5 bases, with 14 bases left between them. This chain's CDR3 is CASSSSRTPTGELFF. The CDR3 DNA reads TGTGCCAGCAGTTCTTCCCGGACACCAACCGGGGAGCTGTTTTTT.

V gene TRBV28 combines with J gene TRBJ1-4, with D possibly being TRBD1 (6 bases). Germline values: CDR1 MDHEN, CDR2 SYDVKM. V was cut by 2 bases and J by 5 bases, with 9 bases left in between. The CDR3 is 14 residues long. CDR3 in amino acids: CASSLRTANEKLFF. CDR3 coding DNA: TGTGCCAGCAGTTTACGGACAGCAAATGAAAAACTGTTTTTT.

This clone appeared once. Within the sample, other DNA sequences also encode this same CDR3. The V and J genes are TRBV19 and TRBJ1-1; D uncertain. This CDR3 is built from 12 residues. V was cut by 3 bases and J by 1 base, with 3 bases left in between. Germline lookup yields CDR1 LNHDA and CDR2 SQIVND (reference sequence). CDR3 loop: CASSIGNTEAFF. The CDR3 DNA follows: TGTGCCAGTAGTATCGGGAACACTGAAGCTTTCTTT.

The chain couples TRBV6-5 to TRBJ1-1; tentatively, D is TRBD1 (6 bases). The germline CDR1 and CDR2 sequences are MNHEY and SVGAGI. V dropped 1 base and J dropped 1 base, with 7 bases sitting between them. This CDR3 spans 14 amino acids. The CDR3 protein is CASSYLGQNTEAFF. CDR3 in DNA: TGTGCCAGCAGTTACTTGGGACAGAACACTGAAGCTTTCTTT.

V usage is TRBV28 and J usage is TRBJ1-2, with unresolved D. Trimming left V 5 bases short and J 9 bases short, with 25 bases between. There are 16 residues in the CDR3. CDR1 and CDR2 from the germline V gene are MDHEN and SYDVKM. CDR3 nucleotides: TGTGCCAGCAGTCCTTTGTTATTCGAGGGTGATAAGAGCTACACCTTC. Protein product: CASSPLLFEGDKSYTF.

The chain employs TRBV19 and TRBJ2-7; possibly TRBD2 for D (5 bases). The germline V gene encodes CDR1 LNHDA and CDR2 SQIVND (reference sequence). The CDR3 spans 13 residues. Trimming pared 1 base from V and 7 bases from J, leaving 11 bases between. The CDR3: CASSIVSTGEQYF. CDR3 coding DNA: TGTGCCAGTAGTATAGTTTCCACGGGAGAGCAGTACTTC. The full variable domain, its missing parts supplied by reference TRBV19 and TRBJ2-7, is DGGITQSPKYLFRKEGQNVTLSCEQNLNHDAMYWYRQDPGQGLRLIYYSQIVNDFQKGDIAEGYSVSREKKESFPLTVTSAQKNPTAFYLCASSIVSTGEQYFGPGTRLTVT.

The V call is TRBV6-5, the J call TRBJ2-7; 7 nucleotides align to TRBD2. The CDR3 length is 13 residues. Germline CDR1 is MNHEY and CDR2 is SVGAGI. Trimming at V came to 5 bases and at J to 4 bases, leaving 5 bases not matched to a gene. The CDR3 DNA sequence: TGTGCCAGCAGTGCAAGCGGGACTTACGAGCAGTACTTC. Its translation: CASSASGTYEQYF.

The chain employs TRBV7-9 and TRBJ2-1; 9 positions agree with TRBD2. The germline CDR1 and CDR2 sequences are SEHNR and FQNEAQ (reference sequence). CDR3 length: 16 residues. The V gene end was trimmed by 5 bases and the J gene end by 8 bases; junction bases not matched to a gene: 13. The CDR3 is CASSPRVAGALDEQFF. The DNA of the CDR3 is TGTGCCAGCAGCCCCAGGGTAGCGGGAGCTTTGGATGAGCAGTTCTTC.

Only a few counts were recorded for this clone. The chain uses TRBV19 and TRBJ1-2; D gene uncertain. Trimming stripped 6 bases from V and 14 bases from J, with 7 bases between. Germline lookup yields CDR1 LNHDA and CDR2 SQIVND (reference sequence). This CDR3 is built from 8 residues. The CDR3 DNA is TGTGCCAGTAGGGGAAGAACCTTC. Protein sequence: CASRGRTF.

As DNA, the CDR3 is TGTGCCAGCGGGGAGGGGTACACTGAAGCTTTCTTT. It translates to CASGEGYTEAFF. This sequence joins TRBV7-2 and TRBJ1-1, with D possibly matching TRBD1 (5 bases). Trimming removed 8 bases at V and 3 bases at J, with 10 bases between. Looked up from germline, CDR1 is SGHTA and CDR2 is FQGNSA. The CDR3 runs 12 residues. The variable domain in full, completed from reference TRBV7-2 and TRBJ1-1, reads GAGVSQSPSNKVTEKGKDVELRCDPISGHTALYWYRQSLGQGLEFLIYFQGNSAPDKSGLPSDRFSAERTGGSVSTLTIQRTQQEDSAVYLCASGEGYTEAFFGQGTRLTVV.

The chain links TRBV28 to TRBJ2-7, with D possibly being TRBD2 (5 bases). The CDR3 runs to 15 residues. CDR1 is MDHEN, CDR2 SYDVKM, per germline. V was clipped by 6 bases and J by 2 bases, with 17 bases between them. CDR3 sequence reads: CASSKWRTGTYEQYF. CDR3 in DNA: TGTGCCAGCAGCAAATGGCGGACGGGAACCTACGAGCAGTACTTC.

This sequence joins TRBV6-5 and TRBJ1-1; D gene ambiguous. V was cut by 4 bases and J by 1 base, with 13 bases left in between. This CDR3 has 15 residues. Germline CDR1 and CDR2: MNHEY and SVGAGI. This CDR3 is CASSSSGISNTEAFF. The CDR3 bases are TGTGCCAGCAGTTCCTCGGGGATTTCGAACACTGAAGCTTTCTTT.

The rearrangement joins TRBV7-9 to TRBJ1-4, with no clear D. Per the germline V gene, CDR1 is SEHNR and CDR2 is FQNEAQ (reference sequence). This CDR3 is 13 amino acids long. Trimming removed 2 bases from V and 6 bases from J, with 7 bases in between. The CDR3 is CASSLRQHEKLFF. CDR3 DNA: TGTGCCAGCAGCTTAAGGCAGCATGAAAAACTGTTTTTT.